Shown below are 5 T cell receptor beta chains from a single sample sequenced in a study of chemoradiotherapy in HPV16-positive cancers. Here immunoSEQ multiplex PCR was the method, and the copy in TCRdb shows in-frame clones only, minus some. Found here are approximately 34,000 clones, 80% to 90% of them singletons; the top ten hold 3% to 4%. The sample here was blood, taken from a patient who underwent chemoradiotherapy. Receptor source: a human donor with HPV-associated anogenital cancer.

The gene calls are TRBV18 and TRBJ1-4; 10 nucleotides match TRBD1. This CDR3 comprises 17 residues. J was trimmed by 7 bases and V by 3 bases; bases with no gene match: 11. Germline loops: CDR1 KGHSH, CDR2 LQKENI. CDR3 amino acids: CASSPRVAGTGAEKLFF. In DNA, the CDR3 is TGTGCCAGCTCACCGCGAGTAGCCGGGACAGGGGCTGAAAAACTGTTTTTT.

This sequence joins TRBV27 and TRBJ2-7, with TRBD1 identical over 7 bases. This CDR3 is built from 14 residues. In germline, CDR1 is MNHEY, CDR2 SMNVEV (reference sequence). Unmatched junction bases numbered 8, after V lost 4 bases and J lost 5 bases. CDR3 nucleotides: TGTGCCAGCAGTTACTCGGGGACAGACGACGAGCAGTACTTC. It specifies CASSYSGTDDEQYF.

This sequence joins TRBV27 and TRBJ1-1; the match to TRBD1 covers 12 bases. The ends lost 10 bases at V and 1 base at J; junction bases unmatched: 13. The length of the CDR3 is 17 residues. Germline assignment: CDR1 MNHEY and CDR2 SMNVEV (reference sequence). The CDR3 sequence: CATRRGTGGVGNTEAFF. The CDR3 DNA reads as TGTGCCACCCGCCGGGGGACAGGGGGCGTTGGGAACACTGAAGCTTTCTTT.

This chain links TRBV7-9 with TRBJ2-3; TRBD2 agrees at 13 bases. This CDR3 contains 17 residues. Germline assignment: CDR1 SEHNR and CDR2 FQNEAQ (reference sequence). V lost 4 bases, J lost 2 bases, and 6 bases stayed unmatched. In DNA form, the CDR3 reads TGTGCCAGCAGCTCCAGACTAGCGGGGGGTCACACAGATACGCAGTATTTT. It translates to CASSSRLAGGHTDTQYF.

V is TRBV4-3 and J is TRBJ2-1; D gene unclear. Germline V lookup: CDR1 LGHNA, CDR2 YSLEER. This CDR3 region has 15 residues. The germline V and J ends were trimmed by 4 bases and 5 bases, with 15 bases remaining between them. The CDR3 DNA reads as TGCGCCAGCAGCCTCAACCCGACGGGTAACAATGAGCAGTTCTTC. Its translation: CASSLNPTGNNEQFF.